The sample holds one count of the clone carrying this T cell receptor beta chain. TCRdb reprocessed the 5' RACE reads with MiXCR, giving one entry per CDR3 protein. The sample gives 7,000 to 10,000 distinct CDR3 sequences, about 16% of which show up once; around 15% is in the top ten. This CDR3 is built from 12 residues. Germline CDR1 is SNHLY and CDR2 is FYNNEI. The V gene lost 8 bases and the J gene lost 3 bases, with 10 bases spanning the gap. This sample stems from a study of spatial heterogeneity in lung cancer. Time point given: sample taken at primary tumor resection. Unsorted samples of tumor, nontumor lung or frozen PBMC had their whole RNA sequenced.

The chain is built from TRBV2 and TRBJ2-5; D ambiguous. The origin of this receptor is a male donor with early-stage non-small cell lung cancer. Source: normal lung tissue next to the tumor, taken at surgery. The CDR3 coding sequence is TGTGCCAGCGGGTATTCCGAAGAGACCCAGTACTTC. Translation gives CASGYSEETQYF.